A single sample is the source of the 10 T cell receptor beta chains below, sequenced in a study of T cell responses to AZD1222 COVID-19 vaccine (dated by TCRdb to about 2021). The library was prepared using the immunoSEQ multiplex PCR assay. Not all clones reach the TCRdb copy of this immuneACCESS table, which keeps in-frame sequences only. Checked studies attribute under half of the gap to unresolved V genes and leave the rest unexplained. The sample table records about 160,000 clones; just over 90% of these occur just once. The top ten constitute roughly 1.6% of the sample. The meaning of the sample's time point label: baseline before first vaccination. The material sequenced was peripheral blood, taken on day 0 of AZD1222 vaccination. The receptors originated from an adult in good health.

The V and J genes are TRBV4-2 and TRBJ1-6; the D gene is possibly TRBD1 (6 bases). The V end was cut by 4 bases, the J end by 4 bases, with 14 bases between. Germline V CDR1 and CDR2: LGHNA, YNFKEQ. The CDR3 covers 16 residues. CDR3 loop: CASSPRQDGYNSPLHF. CDR3 sequence (DNA): TGTGCCAGCAGCCCAAGACAGGATGGTTATAATTCACCCCTCCACTTT.

This chain connects TRBV3-1 (or the pseudogene TRBV3-2) to TRBJ1-5; D is unresolved. The CDR3 has 13 amino acids. CDR1 is LGHDT, CDR2 YNNKEL, per germline (reference sequence). V lost 0 bases and J 10 bases, leaving 10 bases between the germline ends. CDR3 nucleotide sequence: TGTGCCAGCAGCCAAGAGGGAGTGGAACCCCAGCATTTT. Its translation is CASSQEGVEPQHF.

The sample holds one count of this clone. V and J are TRBV28 and TRBJ1-6; TRBD1 might be the D (5 bases). The germline V gene has CDR1 MDHEN and CDR2 SYDVKM. Trimming cost V 3 bases and J 14 bases, with 14 bases left between them. This CDR3 contains 13 residues. CDR3 DNA: TGTGCCAGCAGTTTTGGGGGGTTTCGAGCCCTCCACTTT. Translation gives CASSFGGFRALHF.

This clone was counted a single time. The chain joins TRBV19 to TRBJ2-3; 8 bases line up with TRBD1. V was clipped by 3 bases and J by 2 bases; unmatched bases: 7. Germline CDR1 and CDR2: LNHDA and SQIVND (reference sequence). The CDR3 has 16 amino acids. The CDR3 region is CASSIVGQGYTDTQYF. CDR3 nucleotide sequence: TGTGCCAGTAGTATTGTCGGACAGGGTTACACAGATACGCAGTATTTT.

The J gene is TRBJ1-2, the V gene TRBV19, with D uncertain. This CDR3 comprises 15 residues. Between the trimmed V and J ends, which lost 3 bases and 4 bases, there was a span of 15 bases. Germline CDR1 reads LNHDA; CDR2 reads SQIVND (reference sequence). CDR3 coding DNA: TGTGCCAGTAGTATGCAACAGATCTTTCCCTATGGCTACACCTTC. This codes for CASSMQQIFPYGYTF.

This chain uses TRBV6-1 with TRBJ1-2; TRBD1 might be the D (5 bases). V was trimmed by 3 bases and J by 8 bases, leaving 13 bases between them. The length of the CDR3 is 13 residues. CDR1 and CDR2 from the germline V gene are MNHNS and SASEGT. This CDR3 reads CASSDQGPRGYTF. The CDR3 DNA reads as TGTGCCAGCAGTGACCAGGGCCCACGCGGCTACACCTTC.

The chain has TRBV6-5 and TRBJ1-3; perhaps TRBD1 as D (5 bases). The V end was cut by 0 bases, the J end by 4 bases, with 13 bases between. Germline V CDR1 and CDR2: MNHEY, SVGAGI. CDR3 size: 16 residues. CDR3 amino acids: CASSYSDSTLGNTIYF. CDR3 bases: TGTGCCAGCAGTTACTCTGACAGTACTCTAGGAAACACCATATATTTT.

This clone was recorded only once. V is TRBV29-1 and J is TRBJ2-3, with 8 bases identical to TRBD2. Trimming took 4 bases from V and 10 from J; bases not matched to a gene: 13. The CDR3 is made up of 14 amino acids. CDR1 and CDR2 from the germline V gene are SQVTM and ANQGSEA. CDR3 nucleotides: TGCAGCGTTGGACAGGACGGCGGGGGGTCGTCGCAGTATTTT. It is translated as CSVGQDGGGSSQYF.

The chain couples TRBV5-1 to TRBJ2-3; D uncertain. The CDR3 consists of 14 residues. V lost 3 bases to trimming and J lost 0 bases, with 8 bases between them. Germline V lookup: CDR1 SGHRS, CDR2 YFSETQ. Written as DNA, the CDR3 is TGCGCCAGCAGCTCCCATACTAGCACAGATACGCAGTATTTT. Translating it yields CASSSHTSTDTQYF.

This CDR3 is CASRINRATNEKLFF. As DNA, the CDR3 is TGTGCCAGCAGGATTAACAGGGCAACTAATGAAAAACTGTTTTTT. This chain uses TRBV2 with TRBJ1-4, with a weak D call TRBD1 (6 bases). The germline gives CDR1 SNHLY, CDR2 FYNNEI. Trimming took 6 bases from V and 0 from J, leaving 11 bases between them. This CDR3 has 15 residues.